This T cell receptor (beta chain) was identified in a study of blood T cell repertoires in COVID-19. CDR1 SGHNT and CDR2 YYREEE come from the germline V gene (reference sequence). There are 16 residues in the CDR3. After removal of 2 bases from V and 2 bases from J, the junction contained 5 bases not matched to a gene. Libraries were prepared by immunoSEQ multiplex PCR; TCRdb keeps only in-frame clonotypes and omits some of them. The table shows about 55,000 clones, with approximately 83% occurring only once. The sequence was collected from a human donor in a cohort sampled during active COVID-19. Sequencing was carried out using peripheral blood. The chain links TRBV5-4 to TRBJ2-7, with 12 bases lining up with TRBD2. CDR3 sequence (DNA): TGTGCCAGCAGCTTCGGGACTAGCGGGTATGCCTACGAGCAGTACTTC. This gives the protein CASSFGTSGYAYEQYF.